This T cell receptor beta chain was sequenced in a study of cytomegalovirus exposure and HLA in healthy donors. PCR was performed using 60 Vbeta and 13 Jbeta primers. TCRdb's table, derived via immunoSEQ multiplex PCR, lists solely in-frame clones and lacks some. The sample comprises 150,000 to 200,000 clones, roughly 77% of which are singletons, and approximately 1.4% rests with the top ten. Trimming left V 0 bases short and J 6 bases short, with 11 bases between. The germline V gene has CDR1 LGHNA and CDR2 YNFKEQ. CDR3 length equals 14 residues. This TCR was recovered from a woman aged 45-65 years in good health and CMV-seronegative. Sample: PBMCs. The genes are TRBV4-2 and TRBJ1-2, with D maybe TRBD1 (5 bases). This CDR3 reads CASSQDLGGNGYTF. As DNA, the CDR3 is TGTGCCAGCAGCCAAGATTTGGGGGGGAATGGCTACACCTTC.